The T cell receptor beta chain under discussion was sequenced for a study of shared clonotypes between healthy human individuals. Terminally differentiated effector memory CD45RA+ cells were excluded by CCR7 positive selection of CD45RO-negative cells. Each of the donors was a healthy adult who was HIV-negative and had not had a recent acute infection or vaccination. Concerning this clone itself: What it binds is not known.

Study-level results: Across subsets, estimated richness was generally greater for naive than for memory populations.

Germline CDR1 reads SQVTM; CDR2 reads ANQGSEA. V shed 3 bases and J shed 3 bases, with 8 bases lying between them. CDR3 length equals 13 residues. Assay execution took place at the deep level. Every immunoSEQ plate was one replicate of a subset's evenly spread DNA. Here immunoSEQ multiplex PCR was the method, and the copy in TCRdb shows in-frame clones only, minus some. The table includes about 2 million clones, about 95% detected once. The chain employs TRBV29-1 and TRBJ2-2, with D maybe TRBD1 (6 bases). Sequenced material: naive CD8+ T cells sorted from blood. This TCR derives from a young man in good health. This chain's CDR3 is CSVDKGDTGELFF. CDR3 bases: TGCAGCGTTGATAAGGGGGACACCGGGGAGCTGTTTTTT.